Listed below are T cell receptor beta chains from one sample, sequenced in a study of T cells after yellow fever vaccination. TCRdb reprocessed the 5' RACE reads via MiXCR and lists one record per CDR3 protein. The sample lists around 100,000 distinct CDR3 sequences; about 6% were seen once. The sequenced sample was CD8+ T cells sorted from PBMCs, obtained 10 days after the yellow fever booster vaccination. Receptors originate from a man younger than 35 who received the YFV17D yellow fever vaccine. The CDR3 runs from the conserved cysteine through the conserved F or W. A D gene is named only where the DNA matches it firmly. Clone size is shown for a subset of rows, as once, few, many or a class of expanded clone.

D gene	V gene	clone size	J gene	CDR3 protein	CDR3 DNA
-	TRBV11-3	-	TRBJ2-3	CASSPKGTTDTQYF	TGTGCCAGCAGCCCCAAGGGCACCACAGATACGCAGTATTTT
TRBD2	TRBV5-1	few	TRBJ2-3	CASSWKERGGSTDTQYF	TGCGCCAGCAGCTGGAAAGAGCGGGGGGGGTCCACAGATACGCAGTATTTT
TRBD1	TRBV12-5	few	TRBJ2-7	CASGDRGYEQYF	TGTGCTAGTGGTGACAGGGGGTACGAGCAGTACTTC
-	TRBV12-3/TRBV12-4	few	TRBJ2-7	CASRGLDPYEQYF	TGTGCCAGCAGAGGACTCGATCCCTACGAGCAGTACTTC
-	TRBV6-2/TRBV6-3	few	TRBJ2-1	CASSPGAGDEQFF	TGTGCCAGCTCGCCCGGGGCAGGGGATGAGCAGTTCTTC
-	TRBV7-7	-	TRBJ2-5	CASSPPASETQYF	TGTGCTAGCAGCCCCCCTGCGAGCGAGACCCAGTACTTC
-	TRBV12-3/TRBV12-4	few	TRBJ1-1	CASGVSTEAFF	TGTGCCAGCGGGGTTTCGACTGAAGCTTTCTTT
-	TRBV4-1	few	TRBJ1-2	CASSQGRLGRFGYGYTF	TGCGCCAGCAGCCAAGGCCGGCTGGGACGCTTTGGCTATGGCTACACCTTC
-	TRBV15	-	TRBJ1-1	CATSKSSGALEAFF	TGTGCCACCAGCAAATCGTCAGGTGCCCTTGAAGCTTTCTTT
TRBD2	TRBV7-2	many	TRBJ2-1	CASSLTSGDYNEQFF	TGTGCCAGCAGCTTGACTAGCGGGGACTACAATGAGCAGTTCTTC
-	TRBV7-6	many	TRBJ1-1	CASSLVASEAFF	TGTGCCAGCAGCTTAGTCGCCAGTGAAGCTTTCTTT
-	TRBV5-1	few	TRBJ2-3	CASSLGLNGADTQYF	TGCGCCAGCAGCTTGGGACTTAATGGGGCAGATACGCAGTATTTT
-	TRBV7-9	-	TRBJ2-1	CASSPDEQFF	TGTGCCAGCAGCCCGGACGAGCAGTTCTTC
-	TRBV12-3/TRBV12-4	-	TRBJ1-3	CASVLTGLLNSGNTIYF	TGTGCCAGCGTCTTAACAGGGCTGCTAAACTCTGGAAACACCATATATTTT
-	TRBV11-2	-	TRBJ2-3	CASSHLEDTQYF	TGTGCCAGCAGCCACTTGGAGGATACGCAGTATTTT
-	TRBV4-1	-	TRBJ1-6	CATGTGEESNSPLHF	TGCGCCACAGGAACTGGGGAAGAGTCTAATTCACCCCTCCACTTT
-	TRBV6-2/TRBV6-3	few	TRBJ1-1	CASRRPNTEAFF	TGTGCCAGCAGACGACCGAACACTGAAGCTTTCTTT
-	TRBV5-6	few	TRBJ1-1	CASSFQGRRGNTEAFF	TGTGCCAGCAGCTTCCAGGGGCGAAGGGGGAACACTGAAGCTTTCTTT
-	TRBV19	few	TRBJ2-1	CASSIGVGGHNEQFF	TGTGCCAGTAGTATCGGGGTCGGGGGTCACAATGAGCAGTTCTTC
-	TRBV28	-	TRBJ1-1	CASSSRRESEAFF	TGTGCCAGCAGTTCGCGACGCGAGTCTGAAGCTTTCTTT
-	TRBV24-1	few	TRBJ2-2	CATSDLLDTGELFF	TGTGCCACCAGTGATTTGCTGGACACCGGGGAGCTGTTTTTT
-	TRBV5-1	many	TRBJ2-1	CASRVVGSYNEQFF	TGCGCCAGCAGGGTCGTCGGCTCCTACAATGAGCAGTTCTTC
-	TRBV27	many	TRBJ2-7	CASSFSSSYEQYF	TGTGCCAGCAGTTTCTCGAGCTCCTACGAGCAGTACTTC
-	TRBV7-2	many	TRBJ1-2	CASSLTPNYGYTF	TGTGCCAGCAGCTTAACACCTAACTATGGCTACACCTTC
-	TRBV4-1	few	TRBJ1-1	CASSQDPPETYAEAFF	TGCGCCAGCAGCCAAGATCCTCCTGAGACATATGCTGAAGCTTTCTTT
-	TRBV4-3	-	TRBJ2-5	CASSQDGPTVGETQYF	TGCGCCAGCAGCCAAGATGGGCCCACGGTCGGGGAGACCCAGTACTTC
-	TRBV12-3/TRBV12-4	-	TRBJ2-5	CASSLDSSQYF	TGTGCCAGCAGTTTGGACAGTTCCCAGTACTTC
-	TRBV4-1	-	TRBJ2-5	CASSQGGAPREQETQYF	TGCGCCAGCAGCCAGGGGGGGGCGCCGCGGGAGCAAGAGACCCAGTACTTC
TRBD1	TRBV5-4	few	TRBJ1-1	CASSMGQFTEAFF	TGTGCCAGCAGCATGGGACAGTTTACTGAAGCTTTCTTT
-	TRBV2	few	TRBJ1-1	CASSDRGVGTEAFF	TGTGCCAGCAGTGACAGAGGGGTGGGCACTGAAGCTTTCTTT
TRBD1	TRBV12-5	-	TRBJ1-1	CASGSTGLNTEAFF	TGTGCTAGTGGATCGACAGGGTTGAACACTGAAGCTTTCTTT
-	TRBV6-5	few	TRBJ1-4	CASSYSGVGEKLFF	TGTGCCAGCAGTTACTCGGGGGTGGGTGAAAAACTGTTTTTT
TRBD1	TRBV27	few	TRBJ2-1	CASSLGTGVGNEQFF	TGTGCCAGCAGTTTGGGGACAGGGGTGGGCAATGAGCAGTTCTTC
TRBD2	TRBV28	few	TRBJ2-1	CASSALAGGPGEQFF	TGTGCCAGCAGCGCGCTAGCGGGGGGGCCGGGTGAGCAGTTCTTC